The 26 T cell receptor beta chains below were found in one sample sequenced in a study of PD-1 blockade in classical Hodgkin lymphoma. Following autologous stem cell transplantation, relapse occurred in every patient, and exposure to brentuximab vedotin varied. Clones were read by immunoSEQ multiplex PCR, and TCRdb kept only the in-frame ones, dropping some. The sample yields under 100,000 clones, roughly 88% seen once. The sample consisted of peripheral blood mononuclear cells (PBMCs), taken at baseline. These receptors originate from a human donor with classical Hodgkin lymphoma.

V gene TRBV5-6 combines with J gene TRBJ2-7; D may be TRBD1 or TRBD2 (5 bases each). The germline CDR1 and CDR2 sequences are SGHDT and YYEEEE. V lost 1 base and J lost 2, with 10 bases in between. CDR3 size: 14 residues. Here the CDR3 DNA reads TGTGCCAGCAGCTTGAGGGACCCCACCTACGAGCAGTACTTC. Its translation: CASSLRDPTYEQYF.

As regards this clone: Other DNA sequences of this sample code for an identical CDR3. The chain employs TRBV2 and TRBJ2-3; 7 nucleotides agree with TRBD2. Per germline, CDR1 SNHLY and CDR2 FYNNEI. The CDR3 runs to 16 residues. The trim removed 2 bases at V and 4 bases at J, leaving 9 bases unmatched. The CDR3 loop reads CASSELGGRSADTQYF. In nucleotides, the CDR3 is TGTGCCAGCAGTGAACTAGGCGGGAGAAGTGCAGATACGCAGTATTTT.

The chain links TRBV28 to TRBJ1-2; 10 nucleotides align to TRBD1. CDR3 length: 15 amino acids. J gave up 7 bases and V 9 bases, and 14 bases lay outside the gene matches. Germline-derived CDR1 and CDR2 are MDHEN and SYDVKM. The CDR3, as DNA: TGTGCCAGTAACGATCCGGGACAGGGGACTGCTGGCTACACCTTC. As protein: CASNDPGQGTAGYTF.

The chain combines TRBV11-2 with TRBJ2-2; 8 bases agree with TRBD1. CDR1 and CDR2 from the germline V gene are SGHAT and FQNNGV. The CDR3 sequence is 18 residues long. After removal of 5 bases from V and 1 base from J, the junction contained 12 bases not matched to a gene. The CDR3 is CASSGTRPGTGNTGELFF. The CDR3 DNA reads TGTGCCAGCAGCGGGACCCGCCCCGGGACAGGGAACACCGGGGAGCTGTTTTTT.

The rearrangement links TRBV19 to TRBJ2-7; 11 positions match TRBD1. V shed 8 bases, J shed 2 bases, and the junction held 5 bases outside the gene matches. The CDR3 runs to 14 residues. Germline CDR1 LNHDA, CDR2 SQIVND (reference sequence). The CDR3 DNA is TGTGCCAGTTCCAGGACAGGGGGCCCCTACGAGCAGTACTTC. Encoded protein: CASSRTGGPYEQYF. Full variable domain (remainder filled in from reference TRBV19 and TRBJ2-7): DGGITQSPKYLFRKEGQNVTLSCEQNLNHDAMYWYRQDPGQGLRLIYYSQIVNDFQKGDIAEGYSVSREKKESFPLTVTSAQKNPTAFYLCASSRTGGPYEQYFGPGTRLTVT.

The chain joins TRBV28 to TRBJ2-1, with D hard to call. This CDR3 is 11 amino acids long. Trimming stripped 7 bases from V and 15 bases from J, with 16 bases between. CDR1 is MDHEN, CDR2 SYDVKM, per germline. CDR3 sequence reads: CASTPTPSMFF. The CDR3 DNA follows: TGTGCCAGCACCCCCACCCCCAGTATGTTCTTC.

The V gene is TRBV5-4, the J gene TRBJ2-1; D possibly uses TRBD1 or TRBD2 (5 bases each). Between the trimmed V and J ends, which lost 0 bases and 4 bases, there was a span of 11 bases. The CDR3 covers 15 residues. Germline-derived CDR1 and CDR2 are SGHNT and YYREEE (reference sequence). CDR3 in DNA: TGTGCCAGCAGCTTGGCCGGGGCCTCTTACAATGAGCAGTTCTTC. Protein sequence: CASSLAGASYNEQFF.

The chain recombines TRBV6-6 with TRBJ1-1, with D perhaps TRBD1 (6 bases). From germline, CDR1 is MNHNY and CDR2 SVGAGI (reference sequence). This CDR3 is built from 14 residues. Trimming left V 5 bases short and J 3 bases short, with 13 bases between. The CDR3 region has the DNA TGTGCCAGCAGTCGCGGACAGTGGGACACTGAAGCTTTCTTT. It encodes CASSRGQWDTEAFF.

This chain connects TRBV10-3 to TRBJ2-7; TRBD1 matches at 11 bases. V dropped 4 bases and J dropped 4; count of bases not matched to a gene: 3. CDR1 is ENHRY and CDR2 is SYGVKD in the germline V gene. The CDR3 is 14 residues long. The CDR3 loop reads CAISGTGGPYEQYF. CDR3 nucleotide sequence: TGTGCCATCAGTGGGACAGGGGGCCCGTACGAGCAGTACTTC.

The chain carries TRBV7-9 and TRBJ2-7, with 13 bases lining up with TRBD2. After removal of 5 bases from V and 2 bases from J, the junction contained 3 bases not matched to a gene. The germline V gene encodes CDR1 SEHNR and CDR2 FQNEAQ (reference sequence). The CDR3 extends over 15 amino acids. CDR3 protein: CASSPTSGRAYEQYF. The CDR3 DNA follows: TGTGCCAGCAGCCCCACTAGCGGGAGGGCCTACGAGCAGTACTTC.

This chain links TRBV11-2 with TRBJ1-4; TRBD1 matches at 8 bases. Germline assignment: CDR1 SGHAT and CDR2 FQNNGV. V trimming: 2 bases; J trimming: 6 bases; junction bases outside the gene matches: 17. The CDR3 runs 19 residues. CDR3 DNA sequence: TGTGCCAGCAGCTTAAACCCGGACAGGGCGAGAGGCTATGATGAAAAACTGTTTTTT. It encodes CASSLNPDRARGYDEKLFF.

This clone was detected only once. The chain has TRBV5-1 and TRBJ1-5; no definite D call. V lost 2 bases and J lost 5, with 14 bases in between. CDR1 SGHRS and CDR2 YFSETQ come from the germline V gene. The CDR3 totals 15 residues. CDR3 coding DNA: TGCGCCAGCAGCTTAACGGGTGACACTTATCAGCCCCAGCATTTT. Its translation is CASSLTGDTYQPQHF.

This clone appeared a few times. CDR3 sequence (DNA): TGTGCCACCAGCAGAGTTGACAGGGAGTCCGGGGAGCTGTTTTTT. Amino acids: CATSRVDRESGELFF. This rearrangement joins TRBV15 to TRBJ2-2; TRBD1 matches 7 bases. The CDR3 has 15 amino acids. V shed 1 base and J 6 bases; nucleotides not matched to a gene: 5. Germline-derived CDR1 and CDR2 are LNHNV and YYDKDF (reference sequence).

This chain connects TRBV9 to TRBJ2-2; D is unresolved. The CDR3 consists of 14 residues. V was clipped by 0 bases and J by 6 bases, with 9 bases between them. The germline V gene encodes CDR1 SGDLS and CDR2 YYNGEE. CDR3 in DNA: TGTGCCAGCAGCGTAGCTTATTCAGCCGGGGAGCTGTTTTTT. Its translation: CASSVAYSAGELFF.

V usage is TRBV5-1 and J usage is TRBJ2-7; 11 bases map to TRBD1. The CDR3 covers 15 residues. V gave up 4 bases and J gave up 5 bases; unmatched junction bases: 8. Germline values: CDR1 SGHRS, CDR2 YFSETQ. The chain's CDR3 is CASSPDRGLMDEQYF. The CDR3 DNA sequence: TGCGCCAGCAGCCCGGACAGGGGGCTAATGGACGAGCAGTACTTC.

The V and J genes are TRBV30 and TRBJ2-1, with TRBD2 identical over 14 bases. CDR1 and CDR2 from the germline V gene are GTSNPN and SVGIG (reference sequence). V was pared by 2 bases and J by 8 bases, with 8 bases of the junction left unmatched. There are 16 residues in the CDR3. CDR3 sequence reads: CAWSPGLAGAGDEQFF. The CDR3 region has the DNA TGTGCCTGGAGTCCGGGACTAGCGGGGGCCGGGGATGAGCAGTTCTTC.

V and J are TRBV5-1 and TRBJ2-7, with unresolved D. Trimming removed 0 bases from V and 6 bases from J, with 10 bases in between. The CDR3 runs to 13 residues. Germline CDR1 and CDR2: SGHRS and YFSETQ. CDR3 DNA: TGCGCCAGCAGCTTGGCCGGCACCCTCGAGCAGTACTTC. As protein: CASSLAGTLEQYF.

The chain has TRBV2 and TRBJ1-4; no clear D gene. CDR3 length: 14 residues. CDR1 and CDR2 from the germline V gene are SNHLY and FYNNEI. Trimming took 4 bases from V and 4 from J, leaving 10 bases between them. The CDR3 nucleotides read TGTGCCAGCAGTGGAGTTCAATTTAATGAAAAACTGTTTTTT. Translated: CASSGVQFNEKLFF.

The chain recombines TRBV7-9 with TRBJ1-2; D call uncertain. CDR1 SEHNR and CDR2 FQNEAQ come from the germline V gene (reference sequence). The length of the CDR3 is 15 residues. The ends were cut back, 7 bases at V and 2 bases at J, with 17 bases in the middle. The CDR3 DNA sequence: TGTGCCAGCACCCTAGGTGGAGGCCTAAACTATGGCTACACCTTC. It encodes CASTLGGGLNYGYTF.

The table lists this clone with a few counts. J is TRBJ2-2 and V is TRBV7-9; possibly TRBD2 for D (6 bases). This CDR3 is built from 14 residues. V was clipped by 5 bases and J by 5 bases, with 12 bases between them. Looked up from germline, CDR1 is SEHNR and CDR2 is FQNEAQ (reference sequence). The CDR3 nucleotides are TGTGCCAGCAGCATACTAGCAGCGACCGGGGAGCTGTTTTTT. It specifies CASSILAATGELFF.

This chain connects TRBV7-8 to TRBJ2-2, with 7 bases lining up with TRBD2. V shed 3 bases and J 4 bases; nucleotides not matched to a gene: 5. Looked up from germline, CDR1 is SGHVS and CDR2 is FQNEAQ. The CDR3 is 15 residues long. The CDR3 nucleotides read TGTGCCAGCAGCTTTGGCGGGAGTAGCACCGGGGAGCTGTTTTTT. It translates to CASSFGGSSTGELFF.

CDR3 sequence (DNA): TGTGCCAGTAGTGGACGGGACCGGGACAGGGGGCGCGGGAACACTGAAGCTTTCTTT. This codes for CASSGRDRDRGRGNTEAFF. The chain has TRBV19 and TRBJ1-1, with TRBD1 identical over 12 bases. With V trimmed by 5 bases and J by 1 base, 14 bases remained unmatched. Germline CDR1 and CDR2: LNHDA and SQIVND (reference sequence). This CDR3 comprises 19 residues.

This chain uses TRBV19 with TRBJ1-1, with 11 bases matching TRBD1. The CDR3 loop spans 15 amino acids. Germline lookup yields CDR1 LNHDA and CDR2 SQIVND (reference sequence). Trimming removed 6 bases from V and 3 bases from J; junction bases left unmatched: 6. CDR3 nucleotide sequence: TGTGCCAGTAGACGTAGGGGACAGGGGGACACTGAAGCTTTCTTT. Protein: CASRRRGQGDTEAFF.

The CDR3 region is CASYQGAGSYEQYF. Here the CDR3 DNA reads TGTGCCAGCTATCAGGGGGCAGGGTCCTACGAGCAGTACTTC. V and J are TRBV28 and TRBJ2-7; 8 bases fit TRBD1. Germline values: CDR1 MDHEN, CDR2 SYDVKM. The length of the CDR3 is 14 residues. The V and J ends lost 8 bases and 1 base, in that order; junction bases with no gene match: 7.

This clone was observed a few times. The CDR3 bases are TGTGCCAGTATGGCAGGGGGCGATTTAGGCTACACCTTC. Amino acids: CASMAGGDLGYTF. The gene calls are TRBV19 and TRBJ1-2, with TRBD1 matching over 8 bases. J lost 8 bases, V lost 7 bases, and 9 bases had no gene match. The germline gives CDR1 LNHDA, CDR2 SQIVND (reference sequence). This CDR3 spans 13 amino acids.

The genes are TRBV4-1 and TRBJ2-1; the D gene is possibly TRBD1 (7 bases). Trimming removed 2 bases at V and 3 bases at J, with 14 bases between. CDR1 and CDR2 (germline): MGHRA, YSYEKL. This CDR3 is 16 amino acids long. The CDR3 is CASSQPGGGGYNEQFF. In nucleotides, the CDR3 is TGCGCCAGCAGCCAACCTGGAGGGGGCGGCTACAATGAGCAGTTCTTC.